This T cell receptor beta chain is from a study of blood T cell repertoires in COVID-19. At the level of the study: Donors in the United States, Italy and Spain gave samples during acute or convalescent COVID-19. Sources were T cells, B-cell-depleted T cells, or PBMCs; the material itself was cDNA or gDNA.

This clone has just one count. Authors' data handling: Researchers report that nucleated cell counts were estimated from reference gene primer amplification. Assay used: immunoSEQ multiplex PCR; TCRdb lists only in-frame clones, some missing. The DNA gave D and trimming, while V, J and clone size come from that table. The table records 62,000 or so clones, approximately 85% of them present only once. The specimen was peripheral blood. This TCR was sampled from a human donor in a cohort sampled during active COVID-19.

CDR3 sequence reads: CASSVGFGQGNTGELFF. DNA for the CDR3: TGTGCCAGCAGCGTAGGTTTTGGACAGGGAAACACCGGGGAGCTGTTTTTT. The chain employs TRBV9 and TRBJ2-2; 8 nucleotides line up with TRBD1. CDR1 is SGDLS and CDR2 is YYNGEE in the germline V gene. After removal of 0 bases from V and 2 bases from J, the junction contained 6 bases not matched to a gene. The CDR3 spans 17 residues.